These 11 T cell receptor beta chains share one sample of origin, sequenced in a study of cytomegalovirus exposure and HLA in healthy donors (TCRdb year 2017). Receptor libraries were prepared by the immunoSEQ multiplex PCR assay. The source is immuneACCESS, and TCRdb retained only in-frame sequences with V and J called. Part of the clones is not carried over; for the studies checked, unresolved V genes explain less than half of this, and the remainder is unexplained. In all, the sample holds roughly 190,000 clones, and 86% of those were seen once. The ten largest clones add up to over 1.3% of the sample. Sequencing input: PBMCs. The receptors here all came from a woman under 30 in good health and CMV-seronegative.

The chain is built from TRBV11-2 and TRBJ1-2; 12 nucleotides agree with TRBD1. The CDR3 is 17 residues long. Looked up from germline, CDR1 is SGHAT and CDR2 is FQNNGV. Trimming at V came to 5 bases and at J to 5 bases, leaving 12 bases not matched to a gene. CDR3 DNA sequence: TGTGCCAGCAGCCTCCCTCTCGGGACAGGGGGCGGTTATGGCTACACCTTC. Its protein product is CASSLPLGTGGGYGYTF.

The chain has TRBV18 and TRBJ2-3; 7 bases align to TRBD2. The CDR3 totals 15 residues. The V gene end was trimmed by 3 bases and the J gene end by 0 bases; junction bases not matched to a gene: 3. The germline CDR1 and CDR2 sequences are KGHSH and LQKENI. Here the CDR3 DNA reads TGTGCCAGCTCACCTTATAGCGGGAGCACAGATACGCAGTATTTT. This gives the protein CASSPYSGSTDTQYF.

The V and J genes are TRBV20-1 and TRBJ2-7, with D perhaps TRBD2 (6 bases). The length of the CDR3 is 11 residues. Trimming stripped 6 bases from V and 3 bases from J, with 9 bases between. Germline CDR1 and CDR2: DFQATT and SNEGSKA (reference sequence). The CDR3 sequence: CSALDYYEQYF. The CDR3 bases are TGCAGTGCCCTGGACTACTACGAGCAGTACTTC.

The chain carries TRBV4-1 and TRBJ2-5; a weak D match, TRBD2 (5 bases). The CDR3 contains 14 residues. Germline V gene sequence: CDR1 MGHRA, CDR2 YSYEKL. The V and J ends lost 3 bases and 2 bases respectively, with 10 bases between them. The CDR3 DNA reads TGCGCCAGCAGCCAGAGCGGCGTACAAGAGACCCAGTACTTC. This encodes CASSQSGVQETQYF.

This clone appeared a single time. The chain joins TRBV7-8 to TRBJ1-2; D unclear. The CDR3 has 16 amino acids. Trimming left V 4 bases short and J 4 bases short, with 19 bases between. In germline, CDR1 is SGHVS, CDR2 FQNEAQ. The CDR3 DNA reads as TGTGCCAGCAGCTCCGTACGGTCGACTCGACTCTATGGCTACACCTTC. It yields the protein CASSSVRSTRLYGYTF.

This clone occurred once. This chain links TRBV7-6 with TRBJ2-2; D unclear. Germline CDR1 is SGHVS and CDR2 is FNYEAQ. The CDR3 has 14 residues. With 4 bases removed from V and 3 bases from J, the gap between germline ends came to 9 bases. CDR3 bases: TGTGCCAGCAGCTGGTCGGTTGACACCGGGGAGCTGTTTTTT. It translates to CASSWSVDTGELFF.

The J gene is TRBJ2-5, the V gene TRBV29-1; D is perhaps TRBD2 (6 bases). Trimming took 6 bases from V and 5 from J, leaving 10 bases between them. The CDR3 is 11 amino acids. Per germline, CDR1 SQVTM and CDR2 ANQGSEA. The CDR3 DNA reads as TGCAGCGTGGGGGGATTGGAGACCCAGTACTTC. This sequence encodes CSVGGLETQYF.

The chain combines TRBV28 with TRBJ2-7, with no clear D. V was cut by 5 bases and J by 5 bases, with 16 bases left in between. The CDR3 sequence is 14 residues long. Germline CDR1 is MDHEN and CDR2 is SYDVKM. The CDR3 DNA reads TGTGCCAGCAGTCCTCGGGTTAGTCCTCACGAGCAGTACTTC. The encoded protein is CASSPRVSPHEQYF.

V is TRBV7-9 and J is TRBJ2-7; D call uncertain. The V gene lost 3 bases and the J gene lost 2 bases, with 5 bases spanning the gap. The CDR3 is made up of 12 amino acids. Germline V gives CDR1 SEHNR, CDR2 FQNEAQ (reference sequence). In DNA form, the CDR3 reads TGTGCCAGCAGCTTGGAGACCTACGAGCAGTACTTC. Its protein product is CASSLETYEQYF.

The V and J genes are TRBV7-2 and TRBJ1-4; the match to TRBD1 covers 8 bases. This CDR3 comprises 15 residues. Germline V gene lookup returns CDR1 SGHTA and CDR2 FQGNSA. The ends lost 0 bases at V and 7 bases at J; junction bases unmatched: 4. The CDR3 is CASSLAGTGVEKLFF. The DNA of the CDR3 is TGTGCCAGCAGCTTAGCCGGGACAGGAGTTGAAAAACTGTTTTTT.

The V and J genes are TRBV10-3 and TRBJ2-2; D remains unclear. V was pared by 7 bases and J by 6 bases, with 9 bases between. The CDR3 runs 12 residues. Germline V gene sequence: CDR1 ENHRY, CDR2 SYGVKD. The CDR3 DNA is TGTGCCATCACAAGAGGCCCCGGGGAGCTGTTTTTT. This encodes CAITRGPGELFF.